This T cell receptor beta chain is from a study of blood T cell repertoires in COVID-19 (dated by TCRdb to about 2020). Study-wide context: Collaborator samples came from the United States, Italy and Spain and covered acute and convalescent phases of COVID-19. The material from the prospective study consisted of cDNA or gDNA derived from T cells, B-cell-depleted T cells, or PBMCs. Deeply sampled blood TCRbeta repertoires from subjects exposed to, actively infected with, or recovered from COVID-19 were included in the dataset. The repertoires were made available in a free public database intended to serve as a resource for research on the immune response to SARS-CoV-2. Samples came from the ongoing ImmuneRACE study (first 160 participants) plus 1,254 subjects from 6 global collaborators. Nearly every sample came with metadata listing a de-identified subject ID, COVID-19 status, age in years and sex. Where available, HLA class I and class II types were taken from metadata supplied by the sample provider and were not determined by assay-based typing.

The CDR3 holds 14 amino acids from the cysteine to the phenylalanine. CDR3 DNA is the only sequence kept; it has 42 bases, read in frame from the first base. Compared with germline, V lacks 3 bases and J lacks 1 base; bases without a gene match: 3. From a lookup of the germline V gene, CDR1 and CDR2 are MGHRA and YSYEKL. TCRbeta CDR3 regions were amplified from genomic DNA by means of the immunoSEQ Assay, a bias-controlled multiplex PCR. The paper's processing steps were these. Nucleated cell counts per sample were estimated from amplification of reference gene primers within the assay. Sequence reads were collapsed and filtered to measure the absolute abundance of every unique TCRbeta CDR3 rearrangement. Productive Simpson clonality was computed per sample as the square root of Simpson's diversity index over productive rearrangements. Not all clones reach the TCRdb copy of this immuneACCESS table, which keeps in-frame sequences only. Checked studies attribute under half of the gap to unresolved V genes and leave the rest unexplained. V and J calls and clone size are those listed in that table; D and trimming were worked out from the DNA. For this sample the table gives around 77,000 clones, of which about 81% were detected only once. The ten most abundant clones make up 15% to 20% of the sample.

This clone was detected only once. Its cognate antigen has yet to be identified. No base qualities exist here, and no much larger clone lies one base off it. The collaborating institutions used their own protocols to collect whole blood in K2EDTA tubes. Collaborator samples were shipped for TCRbeta analysis as frozen whole blood, isolated PBMCs, or DNA extracted from either sample type. Findings and caveats that apply to the study as a whole: The amount of clinical and demographic metadata varied by source and participant and was provided uncurated.

This clonotype was sampled from a human donor in a cohort sampled during active COVID-19. The rearranged chain carries TRBV4-1 and TRBJ2-7, and 7 junctional nucleotides match TRBD1. The sequenced material came from peripheral blood. In nucleotides, the sequence is TGCGCCAGCAGCCACCCGACAGGGTCCTACGAGCAGTACTTC. Its protein reads: CASSHPTGSYEQYF.